The 19 T cell receptor beta chains below come from one sample, sequenced in a study of T cells in Graves' hyperthyroidism and ophthalmopathy. TCR beta CDR3 regions were amplified from RNA transcripts. TCR CDR3 underwent first-round RT-PCR with the HTBI primer set. TCRdb analysed the multiplex PCR reads with MiXCR anew, one entry per CDR3 protein. The table records hundreds of thousands of distinct CDR3 sequences, approximately 15% of them present only once. The specimen sequenced was blood. The source is a woman between 40 and 50 years old with Graves' ophthalmopathy.

There are many counts of this clonotype. The chain uses TRBV12-3 or TRBV12-4 and TRBJ2-2; no firm D call. The CDR3 extends over 13 amino acids. Trimming left V 7 bases short and J 6 bases short, with 12 bases between. The CDR3 region is CASTLSRAGELFF. DNA of the CDR3: TGTGCCAGCACCCTGTCCCGTGCCGGGGAGCTGTTTTTT.

This clonotype was counted a few times. The CDR3 DNA reads as TGTGCCAGCACTCCGACAGGGGGCTTAGGGGCTAATGAAAAACTGTTTTTT. Protein: CASTPTGGLGANEKLFF. V and J are TRBV7-9 and TRBJ1-4; TRBD1 matches 10 bases. Germline loops: CDR1 SEHNR, CDR2 FQNEAQ (reference sequence). The CDR3 runs to 17 residues. V shed 7 bases, J shed 3 bases, and the junction held 11 bases outside the gene matches.

V usage is TRBV2 and J usage is TRBJ2-1; 8 nucleotides agree with TRBD1. CDR1 is SNHLY, CDR2 FYNNEI, per germline. Trimming took 8 bases from V and 4 from J; bases not matched to a gene: 10. The CDR3 is made up of 15 amino acids. The CDR3 coding sequence is TGTGCCAGCTCACCAGGGGGCGCGGGATACAATGAGCAGTTCTTC. As protein: CASSPGGAGYNEQFF.

The chain couples TRBV30 to TRBJ1-5; 7 nucleotides agree with TRBD1. From germline, CDR1 is GTSNPN and CDR2 SVGIG (reference sequence). The CDR3 extends over 14 amino acids. The J segment lost 7 bases and the V segment lost 2 bases, leaving 8 bases of the junction unmatched. Written as DNA, the CDR3 is TGTGCCTGGAGTCGAACAGGGGTGGGGCAGCCCCAGCATTTT. Translation gives CAWSRTGVGQPQHF.

This clonotype was detected only a few times. DNA for the CDR3: TGCAGCGCCGCCGAGGGACAGGGAAGAGGCTACACCTTC. This gives the protein CSAAEGQGRGYTF. This sequence joins TRBV29-1 and TRBJ1-2, with 9 bases matching TRBD1. The CDR3 has 13 amino acids. Germline CDR1 reads SQVTM; CDR2 reads ANQGSEA. Germline trimming cut 7 bases from V and 8 bases from J; bases unmatched to any gene: 11.

The chain employs TRBV6-1 and TRBJ2-5; D remains unclear. The CDR3 length is 16 residues. V lost 5 bases to trimming and J lost 5 bases, with 21 bases between them. From germline, CDR1 is MNHNS and CDR2 SASEGT. The CDR3 region is CASSPNPSTRIETQYF. The DNA of the CDR3 is TGTGCCAGCAGTCCAAACCCAAGTACCCGCATTGAGACCCAGTACTTC.

Many counts were recorded for this clonotype. The V gene is TRBV20-1, the J gene TRBJ1-1; D unresolved. CDR1 DFQATT and CDR2 SNEGSKA come from the germline V gene (reference sequence). The V end lost 4 bases, the J end lost 1 base, and 13 bases lay between the germline ends. The CDR3 sequence is 14 residues long. CDR3 coding DNA: TGCAGTGCTAAAAGAAGCCTCGCGAACACTGAAGCTTTCTTT. The encoded protein is CSAKRSLANTEAFF.

This chain connects TRBV15 to TRBJ2-4; D is ambiguous. V shed 0 bases and J shed 6 bases, with 3 bases lying between them. Germline V gene data show CDR1 as LNHNV and CDR2 as YYDKDF (reference sequence). The CDR3 runs 12 residues. The CDR3 protein is CATSREGNIQYF. The CDR3 nucleotides read TGTGCCACCAGCAGAGAGGGAAACATTCAGTACTTC.

This clonotype appeared many times. This chain joins TRBV5-1 and TRBJ2-5; 8 bases match TRBD2. The J segment lost 5 bases and the V segment lost 0 bases, leaving 9 bases of the junction unmatched. Germline V gene sequence: CDR1 SGHRS, CDR2 YFSETQ. This CDR3 has 16 amino acids. For the CDR3, the DNA is TGCGCCAGCAGCTTGGGCGGACTAGCAGTTACGGAGACCCAGTACTTC. It is translated as CASSLGGLAVTETQYF.

This clonotype was picked up many times. V gene TRBV20-1 combines with J gene TRBJ1-5; D call uncertain. Germline CDR1 and CDR2: DFQATT and SNEGSKA (reference sequence). The V and J ends lost 6 bases and 0 bases respectively, with 9 bases between them. This CDR3 contains 13 residues. The CDR3 DNA reads as TGCAGTGCCCCGGACGATAGCAATCAGCCCCAGCATTTT. Translating gives CSAPDDSNQPQHF.

The table lists this clonotype with many counts. The chain uses TRBV5-1 and TRBJ1-2, with D tentatively TRBD1 (5 bases). Germline V lookup: CDR1 SGHRS, CDR2 YFSETQ. The germline V and J ends were trimmed by 0 bases and 4 bases, with 10 bases remaining between them. The CDR3 covers 14 residues. The CDR3 DNA reads TGCGCCAGCAGCTTGGCCGCAGGGAGCTATGGCTACACCTTC. This encodes CASSLAAGSYGYTF.

This clonotype was detected once. This may be a read error: a much more frequent sequence differs by one nucleotide. V gene TRBV2 combines with J gene TRBJ1-5, with 11 bases matching TRBD1. The J call may be wrong; the DNA end is better matched by TRBJ2-3. The CDR3 is 16 amino acids. Per germline, CDR1 SNHLY and CDR2 FYNNEI. In DNA form, the CDR3 reads TGTGCCAGCAGTCCAGGGACAGGGGGTCTTATTCAGCCCCAGTATTTT. It yields the protein CASSPGTGGLIQPQYF.

J is TRBJ2-2 and V is TRBV20-1; the match to TRBD2 covers 8 bases. J lost 0 bases, V lost 3 bases, and 3 bases had no gene match. There are 15 residues in the CDR3. Germline values: CDR1 DFQATT, CDR2 SNEGSKA (reference sequence). CDR3 nucleotides: TGCAGTGCTAGTGCGGGGGGCGCGAACACCGGGGAGCTGTTTTTT. Protein sequence: CSASAGGANTGELFF.

The V call is TRBV20-1, the J call TRBJ1-5; no clear D. The CDR3 runs 14 residues. Germline V gene sequence: CDR1 DFQATT, CDR2 SNEGSKA (reference sequence). V was cut by 3 bases and J by 2 bases, with 11 bases left in between. As DNA, the CDR3 is TGCAGTGCTAGGGAACCTAGGGGCAATCAGCCCCAGCATTTT. This sequence encodes CSAREPRGNQPQHF.

The chain is built from TRBV28 and TRBJ1-3; 9 positions match TRBD1. Germline CDR1 is MDHEN and CDR2 is SYDVKM. Unmatched junction bases numbered 8, after V lost 5 bases and J lost 3 bases. The length of the CDR3 is 16 residues. The CDR3 sequence is CASSPRGTGSGNTIYF. The CDR3 DNA sequence: TGTGCCAGCAGTCCTCGGGGGACAGGGAGTGGAAACACCATATATTTT. Variable domain in full (rest from reference TRBV28 and TRBJ1-3): DVKVTQSSRYLVKRTGEKVFLECVQDMDHENMFWYRQDPGLGLRLIYFSYDVKMKEKGDIPEGYSVSREKKERFSLILESASTNQTSMYLCASSPRGTGSGNTIYFGEGSWLTVV.

The chain employs TRBV3-1 and TRBJ2-3; TRBD2 agrees at 9 bases. V lost 6 bases and J lost 4; bases outside the gene matches: 8. Looked up from germline, CDR1 is LGHDT and CDR2 is YNNKEL (reference sequence). The CDR3 runs 15 residues. CDR3 coding DNA: TGTGCCAGCAGGTCGGGAGCTAGCGGGGCAGATACGCAGTATTTT. It codes for CASRSGASGADTQYF.

The sample holds many counts of this clonotype. This chain joins TRBV28 and TRBJ2-2; D gene unclear. The CDR3 contains 17 residues. Trimming cost V 7 bases and J 2 bases, with 20 bases left between them. The germline gives CDR1 MDHEN, CDR2 SYDVKM. The CDR3 sequence: CASTFPGGRSNTGELFF. In DNA form, the CDR3 reads TGTGCCAGCACCTTCCCCGGTGGACGGAGCAACACCGGGGAGCTGTTTTTT.

The chain links TRBV28 to TRBJ2-5, with 12 bases lining up with TRBD2. The CDR3 extends over 17 amino acids. CDR1 is MDHEN and CDR2 is SYDVKM in the germline V gene. The V and J ends lost 7 bases and 7 bases, in that order; junction bases with no gene match: 16. DNA of the CDR3: TGTGCCAGCAACCTCTCCGGACTAGCGGGGACCCGGGGGACCCAGTACTTC. This sequence encodes CASNLSGLAGTRGTQYF.

This clonotype was picked up many times. The chain has TRBV7-9 and TRBJ2-1; D tentatively fits TRBD1 or TRBD2 (6 bases each). Germline CDR1 reads SEHNR; CDR2 reads FQNEAQ (reference sequence). The ends were cut back, 0 bases at V and 2 bases at J, with 17 bases in the middle. The CDR3 length is 18 residues. For the CDR3, the DNA is TGTGCCAGCAGCTTAGCGAGCGGGCCAGGGGTCACCTACAATGAGCAGTTCTTC. It codes for CASSLASGPGVTYNEQFF.